One sample yielded the 29 T cell receptor beta chains listed below, sequenced in a study of shared clonotypes between healthy human individuals. The table came from immunoSEQ multiplex PCR; TCRdb's copy has only in-frame clones and leaves some out. The sample consists of millions of clones, approximately 95% of them appearing once. Sequences were obtained from naive CD4+ T cells sorted from blood. Noted subset: CD45RA+ positively selected. The receptors stem from a man aged 18-30 years in good health.

V gene TRBV19 combines with J gene TRBJ2-5; the D gene is possibly TRBD2 (6 bases). CDR1 is LNHDA and CDR2 is SQIVND in the germline V gene (reference sequence). Trimming removed 1 base from V and 5 bases from J, with 17 bases in between. The CDR3 has 16 amino acids. CDR3: CASSIGGAGQRETQYF. The CDR3 nucleotides read TGTGCCAGTAGTATAGGCGGGGCAGGGCAGAGGGAGACCCAGTACTTC. The variable domain in full, completed from reference TRBV19 and TRBJ2-5, reads DGGITQSPKYLFRKEGQNVTLSCEQNLNHDAMYWYRQDPGQGLRLIYYSQIVNDFQKGDIAEGYSVSREKKESFPLTVTSAQKNPTAFYLCASSIGGAGQRETQYFGPGTRLLVL.

This chain uses TRBV30 with TRBJ2-2, with 12 nucleotides matching TRBD1. This CDR3 spans 19 amino acids. V lost 0 bases to trimming and J lost 1 base; unmatched junction nucleotides: 9. Germline CDR1 GTSNPN, CDR2 SVGIG (reference sequence). CDR3 sequence: CAWSVLGQGAKENTGELFF. For the CDR3, the DNA is TGTGCCTGGAGTGTACTGGGACAGGGGGCGAAGGAGAACACCGGGGAGCTGTTTTTT.

This chain uses TRBV29-1 with TRBJ1-1; 9 nucleotides agree with TRBD1. This CDR3 spans 17 amino acids. The V and J ends lost 2 bases and 5 bases, in that order; junction bases with no gene match: 15. The V gene's germline CDR1 is SQVTM and CDR2 ANQGSEA. CDR3 residues: CSVEPGGTGRSRTEAFF. In nucleotides, the CDR3 is TGCAGCGTTGAACCGGGGGGGACAGGGAGATCGAGGACTGAAGCTTTCTTT.

The rearrangement joins TRBV11-2 to TRBJ2-1; 9 positions agree with TRBD2. This CDR3 has 17 residues. V lost 5 bases, J lost 5 bases, and 13 bases stayed unmatched. Germline CDR1 is SGHAT and CDR2 is FQNNGV. The CDR3 DNA reads TGTGCCAGCAGCCTGCTTAGCGGGAGTGGGAGTAACAATGAGCAGTTCTTC. This sequence encodes CASSLLSGSGSNNEQFF. Supplemented by reference TRBV11-2 and TRBJ2-1, the full variable domain reads EAGVAQSPRYKIIEKRQSVAFWCNPISGHATLYWYQQILGQGPKLLIQFQNNGVVDDSQLPKDRFSAERLKGVDSTLKIQPAKLEDSAVYLCASSLLSGSGSNNEQFFGPGTRLTVL.

The chain joins TRBV5-4 to TRBJ1-6; possibly TRBD1 for D (6 bases). The CDR3 contains 14 residues. Between the trimmed V and J ends, which lost 4 bases and 8 bases, there was a span of 13 bases. From germline, CDR1 is SGHNT and CDR2 YYREEE (reference sequence). CDR3 coding DNA: TGTGCCAGCAGCGAGGGGGTGTTCGATTCACCCCTCCACTTT. Residues: CASSEGVFDSPLHF.

The J gene is TRBJ2-1, the V gene TRBV7-9; D is unclear. Between the trimmed V and J ends, which lost 5 bases and 8 bases, there was a span of 16 bases. This CDR3 contains 14 residues. The germline V gene encodes CDR1 SEHNR and CDR2 FQNEAQ (reference sequence). In DNA form, the CDR3 reads TGTGCCAGCAGCCCCCAAGATTGGTATGATGAGCAGTTCTTC. It translates to CASSPQDWYDEQFF.

The chain uses TRBV30 and TRBJ1-1, with unresolved D. Germline V gene data show CDR1 as GTSNPN and CDR2 as SVGIG (reference sequence). The CDR3 covers 11 residues. V gave up 0 bases and J gave up 8 bases, with 7 bases separating them. This chain's CDR3 is CAWSVVKEAFF. The CDR3 DNA reads TGTGCCTGGAGTGTAGTAAAAGAAGCTTTCTTT.

As DNA, the CDR3 is TGTGCCAGCTCCGATTCTTCGGGGGGGTACAATGAGCAGTTCTTC. This encodes CASSDSSGGYNEQFF. The chain recombines TRBV5-4 with TRBJ2-1, with TRBD2 matching over 8 bases. The CDR3 has 15 amino acids. V was pared by 7 bases and J by 4 bases, with 10 bases of the junction left unmatched. Germline CDR1 and CDR2: SGHNT and YYREEE (reference sequence).

Only a few counts were recorded for this clone. The rearrangement uses TRBV7-9 and TRBJ1-6; maybe TRBD1 (5 bases). Germline V gene data show CDR1 as SEHNR and CDR2 as FQNEAQ (reference sequence). The CDR3 extends over 14 amino acids. Trimming removed 4 bases from V and 7 bases from J, with 11 bases in between. The CDR3: CASSYDRLNSPLHF. Here the CDR3 DNA reads TGTGCCAGCAGCTACGACAGACTCAATTCACCCCTCCACTTT. The full variable domain, its missing parts supplied by reference TRBV7-9 and TRBJ1-6, is DTGVSQNPRHKITKRGQNVTFRCDPISEHNRLYWYRQTLGQGPEFLTYFQNEAQLEKSRLLSDRFSAERPKGSFSTLEIQRTEQGDSAMYLCASSYDRLNSPLHFGNGTRLTVT.

The rearrangement uses TRBV29-1 and TRBJ2-1; 9 nucleotides line up with TRBD2. The germline V gene encodes CDR1 SQVTM and CDR2 ANQGSEA. This CDR3 region has 13 residues. Trimming removed 7 bases from V and 10 bases from J; junction bases left unmatched: 11. The CDR3 loop is CSALAGLAGEQFF. The CDR3 region has the DNA TGCAGCGCCCTTGCGGGACTAGCAGGGGAGCAGTTCTTC.

This sequence joins TRBV5-4 and TRBJ2-3; TRBD2 aligns across 7 bases. This CDR3 is built from 16 residues. The V segment lost 6 bases and the J segment 3 bases; nucleotides outside the gene matches: 13. Germline loops: CDR1 SGHNT, CDR2 YYREEE (reference sequence). The CDR3 coding sequence is TGTGCCAGCACCATTCCTGGCGGGGGTTCGACAGATACGCAGTATTTT. Its protein product is CASTIPGGGSTDTQYF.

The chain links TRBV6-4 to TRBJ1-1, with 8 bases fitting TRBD1. The germline V gene encodes CDR1 MRHNA and CDR2 SNTAGT. The J segment lost 3 bases and the V segment lost 3 bases, leaving 0 bases of the junction unmatched. The length of the CDR3 is 13 residues. The CDR3 region is CASSEDRDTEAFF. In nucleotides, the CDR3 is TGTGCCAGCAGTGAGGACAGGGACACTGAAGCTTTCTTT.

About this clone: Within the sample, other DNA sequences also encode this same CDR3. The chain joins TRBV7-2 to TRBJ2-7, with D possibly TRBD2 on 6 matching bases. V gave up 5 bases and J gave up 3 bases, with 14 bases separating them. The CDR3 length is 14 residues. CDR1 is SGHTA, CDR2 FQGNSA, per germline. CDR3 residues: CASSLRTGGYEQYF. The DNA for the CDR3 is TGTGCCAGCAGCCTACGGACCGGGGGCTACGAGCAGTACTTC.

V gene TRBV5-1 combines with J gene TRBJ2-5; 7 nucleotides match TRBD2. The CDR3 totals 14 residues. Trimming at V came to 4 bases and at J to 5 bases, leaving 8 bases not matched to a gene. Germline assignment: CDR1 SGHRS and CDR2 YFSETQ. The CDR3 reads CASSLMTSSETQYF. In nucleotides, the CDR3 is TGCGCCAGCAGCCTTATGACTAGCTCCGAGACCCAGTACTTC.

The J gene is TRBJ1-2, the V gene TRBV30, with unresolved D. Germline values: CDR1 GTSNPN, CDR2 SVGIG (reference sequence). V lost 1 base, J lost 8 bases, and 17 bases lay in between. CDR3 length: 14 amino acids. The CDR3 here is CAWSADLNSEGYTF. CDR3 coding DNA: TGTGCCTGGAGTGCGGACCTGAACTCGGAAGGCTACACCTTC.

Of note for this clone: Other DNA sequences in this sample translate to the same CDR3. The rearrangement links TRBV19 to TRBJ1-1; no clear D gene. V was shortened by 4 bases and J by 4 bases, with 4 bases between the two germline ends. The V gene's germline CDR1 is LNHDA and CDR2 SQIVND (reference sequence). CDR3 length equals 11 residues. CDR3 sequence (DNA): TGTGCCAGTAGTAGGGGCACTGAAGCTTTCTTT. It is translated as CASSRGTEAFF.

The CDR3 DNA is TGCGCCAGCAGCCCGCGACTAGTTATCGAAAACATTCAGTACTTC. Translated: CASSPRLVIENIQYF. J is TRBJ2-4 and V is TRBV4-1; tentative D call: TRBD2 (6 bases). V lost 4 bases and J 5 bases, leaving 15 bases between the germline ends. CDR3 length equals 15 residues. CDR1 is MGHRA, CDR2 YSYEKL, per germline.

The chain recombines TRBV28 with TRBJ2-7, with D tentatively TRBD1 (6 bases). Per the germline V gene, CDR1 is MDHEN and CDR2 is SYDVKM. The CDR3 contains 14 residues. Trimming took 3 bases from V and 3 from J, leaving 12 bases between them. CDR3 loop: CASSLQDRDYEQYF. CDR3 DNA: TGTGCCAGCAGTTTGCAGGACAGAGACTACGAGCAGTACTTC.

Regarding this clone: The same CDR3 arises from other DNA sequences in this sample as well. J is TRBJ1-3 and V is TRBV7-2; no clear D. The length of the CDR3 is 14 residues. V shed 1 base and J shed 2 bases, with 6 bases lying between them. Germline V lookup: CDR1 SGHTA, CDR2 FQGNSA. The CDR3 loop is CASSLGVAGNTIYF. The CDR3 nucleotides are TGTGCCAGCAGCTTAGGGGTGGCTGGAAACACCATATATTTT.

The table lists this clone with a few counts. The chain carries TRBV19 and TRBJ1-3; D is ambiguous. This CDR3 spans 14 amino acids. The germline V gene has CDR1 LNHDA and CDR2 SQIVND (reference sequence). Deletions cut 7 bases from V and 1 base from J, with 11 bases between. The CDR3 bases are TGTGCCAGTATGTTAGGAACTTCTGGAAACACCATATATTTT. Translating gives CASMLGTSGNTIYF.

The chain uses TRBV5-1 and TRBJ2-3; TRBD1 or TRBD2 may be the D gene (6 bases each). V was trimmed by 10 bases and J by 1 base, leaving 19 bases between them. The CDR3 consists of 15 residues. Germline-derived CDR1 and CDR2 are SGHRS and YFSETQ. CDR3 sequence reads: CACNVNGGRTDTQYF. The DNA for the CDR3 is TGCGCCTGCAACGTCAACGGGGGCCGCACAGATACGCAGTATTTT. The full variable domain, its missing parts supplied by reference TRBV5-1 and TRBJ2-3, is KAGVTQTPRYLIKTRGQQVTLSCSPISGHRSVSWYQQTPGQGLQFLFEYFSETQRNKGNFPGRFSGRQFSNSRSEMNVSTLELGDSALYLCACNVNGGRTDTQYFGPGTRLTVL.

This sequence joins TRBV19 and TRBJ2-5; the match to TRBD2 covers 13 bases. With 5 bases clipped from V and 2 bases from J, the junction kept 11 bases outside the gene matches. The CDR3 contains 18 residues. Per germline, CDR1 LNHDA and CDR2 SQIVND (reference sequence). The CDR3 region has the DNA TGTGCCAGTAGTCTGACCTCGGGACTAGCGGGGAAACAAGAGACCCAGTACTTC. This translates into CASSLTSGLAGKQETQYF.

For the CDR3, the DNA is TGTGCCAGCAGCTTAGATGTCCTAGCAGAGACCCAGTACTTC. Translating it yields CASSLDVLAETQYF. This rearrangement joins TRBV7-9 to TRBJ2-5; a possible D gene is TRBD2 (5 bases). There are 14 residues in the CDR3. The germline V gene has CDR1 SEHNR and CDR2 FQNEAQ (reference sequence). V dropped 1 base and J dropped 4 bases, with 10 bases sitting between them.

DNA of the CDR3: TGTGCCAGCAGCCCGGGACAGGGTATGAACACCGGGGAGCTGTTTTTT. This sequence encodes CASSPGQGMNTGELFF. The chain links TRBV7-6 to TRBJ2-2; 9 bases are shared with TRBD1. Germline loops: CDR1 SGHVS, CDR2 FNYEAQ. The CDR3 extends over 16 amino acids. V trimming: 5 bases; J trimming: 1 base; junction bases outside the gene matches: 5.

The chain recombines TRBV28 with TRBJ2-1, with 9 positions matching TRBD2. The germline CDR1 and CDR2 sequences are MDHEN and SYDVKM. V lost 2 bases and J lost 7; bases outside the gene matches: 6. CDR3 length: 15 residues. CDR3 in amino acids: CASSLLRGGRNEQFF. CDR3 coding DNA: TGTGCCAGCAGTTTACTGCGGGGGGGCCGAAATGAGCAGTTCTTC.

The chain has TRBV5-1 and TRBJ1-2, with D possibly being TRBD1 (6 bases). The CDR3 consists of 13 residues. Germline CDR1 and CDR2: SGHRS and YFSETQ. Trimming removed 4 bases from V and 8 bases from J, with 15 bases in between. Here the CDR3 DNA reads TGCGCCAGCAGCGCCACGGGGGCGGAAGGCTACACCTTC. It specifies CASSATGAEGYTF.

The rearrangement uses TRBV12-1 and TRBJ1-2. TRBV12-1 is given as a pseudogene. The CDR3 consists of 11 residues. CDR3 in DNA: TGTGCCAGCAGCTTTAACGGTGGCTACACCTTC. Its protein is CASSFNGGYTF.

This chain joins TRBV5-4 and TRBJ2-7, with 12 bases identical to TRBD2. The germline V gene encodes CDR1 SGHNT and CDR2 YYREEE (reference sequence). With 2 bases clipped from V and 4 bases from J, the junction kept 4 bases outside the gene matches. The CDR3 has 15 residues. DNA for the CDR3: TGTGCCAGCAGCTTCGCGACTAGCGGGAGTTACGAGCAGTACTTC. Translation: CASSFATSGSYEQYF. The variable domain in full, with the rest retrieved from reference TRBV5-4 and TRBJ2-7, is ETGVTQSPTHLIKTRGQQVTLRCSSQSGHNTVSWYQQALGQGPQFIFQYYREEENGRGNFPPRFSGLQFPNYSSELNVNALELDDSALYLCASSFATSGSYEQYFGPGTRLTVT.

The genes are TRBV11-2 and TRBJ2-3; tentative D call: TRBD1 (6 bases). The CDR3 has 15 amino acids. The V and J ends lost 0 bases and 4 bases respectively, with 11 bases between them. Germline lookup yields CDR1 SGHAT and CDR2 FQNNGV. CDR3 residues: CASSLEAGAADTQYF. As DNA, the CDR3 is TGTGCCAGCAGCTTAGAGGCAGGGGCGGCAGATACGCAGTATTTT.